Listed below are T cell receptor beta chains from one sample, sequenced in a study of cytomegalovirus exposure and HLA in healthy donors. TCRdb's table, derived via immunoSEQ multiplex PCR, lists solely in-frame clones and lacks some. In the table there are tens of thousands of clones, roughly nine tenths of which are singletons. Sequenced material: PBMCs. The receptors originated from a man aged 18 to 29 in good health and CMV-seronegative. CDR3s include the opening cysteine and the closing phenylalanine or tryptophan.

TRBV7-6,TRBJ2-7,CASSLGTTSYEQYF
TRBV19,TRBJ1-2,CASSADRYYGYTF
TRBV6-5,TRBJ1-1,CASSYVGTGNTEAFF
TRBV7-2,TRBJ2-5,CASSLSRGWETQYF
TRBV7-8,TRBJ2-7,CASSLVGQGGYEQYF
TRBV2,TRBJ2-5,CASKGLAGETQYF
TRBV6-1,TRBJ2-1,CASSEATPGGNEQFF
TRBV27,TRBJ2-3,CASIPVGRFHTDTQYF
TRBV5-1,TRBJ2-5,CASSTSGRQQETQYF
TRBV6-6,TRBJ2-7,CASSYSLDRGGEQYF
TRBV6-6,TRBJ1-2,CASRRDIGYGYTF
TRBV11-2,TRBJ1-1,CASSSRTAGSTEAFF
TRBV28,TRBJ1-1,CASSLPGQPCRCGAFF
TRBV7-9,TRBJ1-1,CASSLDSLVNTEAFF
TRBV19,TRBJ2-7,CASSIQGNPYEQYF
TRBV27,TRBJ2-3,CASSLVTTGTDTQYF
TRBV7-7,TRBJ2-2,CASSLEDRPGELFF
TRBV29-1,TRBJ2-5,CSVDDVAGRQETQYF
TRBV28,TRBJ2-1,CASTLTSGVNEQFF
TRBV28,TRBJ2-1,CASRPGTGGHNEQFF
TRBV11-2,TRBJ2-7,CASSVDLNRDSYEQYF
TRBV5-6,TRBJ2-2,CASSLGTANTGELFF
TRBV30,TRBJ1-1,CAWSFTTGFVVRTEAFF